Listed below are T cell receptor beta chains from one sample, sequenced in a study of cytomegalovirus exposure and HLA in healthy donors. Data came from immunoSEQ multiplex PCR; TCRdb stores just in-frame clones and leaves some out. The sample includes some 150,000 clones, roughly four fifths of them seen just once. The sample comprised PBMCs. These receptors were taken from a woman aged 25 to 45 in good health and CMV-seropositive. CDR3s include the opening cysteine and the closing phenylalanine or tryptophan.

j_call: TRBJ2-5; v_call: TRBV7-6; cdr3_aa: CASSRSGTQQETQYF
j_call: TRBJ1-5; v_call: TRBV29-1; cdr3_aa: CSVGPGSNQPQHF
j_call: TRBJ1-5; v_call: TRBV6-6; cdr3_aa: CASRRDRDQPQHF
j_call: TRBJ1-2; v_call: TRBV4-1; cdr3_aa: CASSQTTGSIYGYTF
j_call: TRBJ2-2; v_call: TRBV5-4; cdr3_aa: CASSLVSGANTGELFF
j_call: TRBJ1-5; v_call: TRBV6-1; cdr3_aa: CASRNGQAYQPQHF
j_call: TRBJ2-1; v_call: TRBV7-8; cdr3_aa: CASSVRRASSYNEQFF
j_call: TRBJ2-3; v_call: TRBV5-1; cdr3_aa: CASSTELPVNTQYF
j_call: TRBJ1-2; v_call: TRBV10-3; cdr3_aa: CAIREQEMGYGYTF
j_call: TRBJ2-1; v_call: TRBV28; cdr3_aa: CASSAEQGQGANEQFF
j_call: NA; v_call: TRBV4-1; cdr3_aa: CASSRRDNTYEQYF
j_call: TRBJ1-3; v_call: TRBV4-1; cdr3_aa: CASSRPGRDHSGNTIYF
j_call: TRBJ1-1; v_call: TRBV6-6; cdr3_aa: CASSDRVADTEAFF
j_call: TRBJ1-1; v_call: TRBV9; cdr3_aa: CASSENDGPREAFF
j_call: TRBJ1-2; v_call: TRBV29-1; cdr3_aa: CSVAEEVYGYTF
j_call: TRBJ1-2; v_call: TRBV7-2; cdr3_aa: CASSPQSQVQNYGYTF
j_call: TRBJ2-1; v_call: TRBV19; cdr3_aa: CASSMPSGRAHNEQFF
j_call: TRBJ2-1; v_call: TRBV4-3; cdr3_aa: CASSGVLGIGEQFF
j_call: TRBJ2-4; v_call: TRBV28; cdr3_aa: CASIKRWGQGNIQYF
j_call: TRBJ2-7; v_call: TRBV27; cdr3_aa: CASSLQPGQGFHEQYF
j_call: NA; v_call: TRBV4-1; cdr3_aa: CASSQVSSGGSYEQYF
j_call: TRBJ2-2; v_call: TRBV7-2; cdr3_aa: CASSQKGAGELFF
j_call: TRBJ2-7; v_call: TRBV23-1; cdr3_aa: CAMSRGGLTYEQYF
j_call: TRBJ2-1; v_call: TRBV7-9; cdr3_aa: CASSRLIGSSSAPDNEQFF
j_call: TRBJ1-4; v_call: TRBV5-4; cdr3_aa: CASSGAGEKLFF
j_call: TRBJ2-1; v_call: TRBV5-4; cdr3_aa: CASSLDGLAGGRDEQFF
j_call: TRBJ2-2; v_call: TRBV5-1; cdr3_aa: CASSPGRTPSNTGELFF
j_call: TRBJ2-1; v_call: TRBV5-1; cdr3_aa: CASSLQDNEQFF
j_call: TRBJ1-2; v_call: TRBV28; cdr3_aa: CASQTDNYGYTF
j_call: TRBJ2-5; v_call: TRBV4-3; cdr3_aa: CASSQDVDSQETQYF
j_call: TRBJ2-1; v_call: TRBV10-3; cdr3_aa: CAISEGTTDYNEQFF
j_call: TRBJ2-1; v_call: TRBV9; cdr3_aa: CASSVQPGLGDNEQFF
j_call: TRBJ1-1; v_call: TRBV7-8; cdr3_aa: CASSLDRGDTEAFF
j_call: TRBJ1-2; v_call: TRBV9; cdr3_aa: CASSGQGVGGYGYTF
j_call: TRBJ2-1; v_call: TRBV9; cdr3_aa: CASSVVSRTEVNEQFF
j_call: TRBJ2-7; v_call: TRBV4-3; cdr3_aa: CASSTYRGYEQYF
j_call: TRBJ2-7; v_call: TRBV20-1; cdr3_aa: CSASNEEQYF
j_call: TRBJ1-5; v_call: TRBV5-1; cdr3_aa: CASSLSGQTNQPQHF
j_call: TRBJ2-3; v_call: TRBV6-5; cdr3_aa: CASSTATGADTQYF
j_call: TRBJ2-3; v_call: TRBV30; cdr3_aa: CAWSVEQGDGDTQYF
j_call: TRBJ2-1; v_call: TRBV30; cdr3_aa: CAWGRGRRSGSDNEQFF
j_call: TRBJ2-1; v_call: TRBV5-1; cdr3_aa: CASSLYTASSLNEQFF
j_call: TRBJ2-7; v_call: TRBV30; cdr3_aa: CAYKTGTGIYEQYF
j_call: TRBJ1-4; v_call: TRBV5-1; cdr3_aa: CASRTGTGTEKLFF
j_call: TRBJ1-2; v_call: TRBV4-3; cdr3_aa: CASSQVQGDYGYTF
j_call: TRBJ2-3; v_call: TRBV10-1; cdr3_aa: CASTDGSGGFTDTQYF
j_call: TRBJ1-4; v_call: TRBV18; cdr3_aa: CASSPPAGTNEKLFF
j_call: TRBJ1-6; v_call: TRBV7-9; cdr3_aa: CASSSSPGTGRSYNSPLHF
j_call: TRBJ2-6; v_call: TRBV7-8; cdr3_aa: CASSLKSGANVLTF
j_call: TRBJ1-1; v_call: TRBV7-2; cdr3_aa: CASRDDRGRTEAFF
j_call: TRBJ2-2; v_call: TRBV19; cdr3_aa: CASRDRSVWGYTGELFF
j_call: TRBJ2-3; v_call: TRBV19; cdr3_aa: CASSNFRVDTQYF
j_call: TRBJ2-5; v_call: TRBV30; cdr3_aa: CAWTLAGGPGETQYF
j_call: TRBJ1-6; v_call: TRBV6-6; cdr3_aa: CASSLLLSSPLHF